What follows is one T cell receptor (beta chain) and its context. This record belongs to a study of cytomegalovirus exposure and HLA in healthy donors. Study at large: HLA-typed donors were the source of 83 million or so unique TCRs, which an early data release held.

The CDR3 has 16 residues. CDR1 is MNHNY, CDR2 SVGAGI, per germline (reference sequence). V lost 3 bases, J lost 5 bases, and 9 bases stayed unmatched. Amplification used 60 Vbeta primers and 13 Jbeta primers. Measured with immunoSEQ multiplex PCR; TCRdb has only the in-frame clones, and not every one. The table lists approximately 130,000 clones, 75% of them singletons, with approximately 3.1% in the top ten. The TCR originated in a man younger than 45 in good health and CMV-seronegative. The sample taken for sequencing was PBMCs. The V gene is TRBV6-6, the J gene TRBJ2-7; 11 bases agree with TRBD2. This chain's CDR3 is CASSYPTSGTSHEQYF. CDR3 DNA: TGTGCCAGCAGTTATCCGACTAGCGGGACCTCACACGAGCAGTACTTC.